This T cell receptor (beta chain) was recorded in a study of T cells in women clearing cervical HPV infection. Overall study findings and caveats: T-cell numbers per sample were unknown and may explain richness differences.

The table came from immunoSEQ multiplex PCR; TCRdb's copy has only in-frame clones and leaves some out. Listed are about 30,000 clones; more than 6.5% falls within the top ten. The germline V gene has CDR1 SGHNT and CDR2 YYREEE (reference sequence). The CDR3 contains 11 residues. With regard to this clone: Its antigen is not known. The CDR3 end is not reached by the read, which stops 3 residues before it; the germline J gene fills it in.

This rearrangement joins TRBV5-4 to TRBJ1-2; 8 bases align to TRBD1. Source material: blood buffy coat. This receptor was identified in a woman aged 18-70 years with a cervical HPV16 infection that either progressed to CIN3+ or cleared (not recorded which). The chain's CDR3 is CASGQGGGYTF. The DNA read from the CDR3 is TGTGCCAGCGGACAGGGAGGGGGC.